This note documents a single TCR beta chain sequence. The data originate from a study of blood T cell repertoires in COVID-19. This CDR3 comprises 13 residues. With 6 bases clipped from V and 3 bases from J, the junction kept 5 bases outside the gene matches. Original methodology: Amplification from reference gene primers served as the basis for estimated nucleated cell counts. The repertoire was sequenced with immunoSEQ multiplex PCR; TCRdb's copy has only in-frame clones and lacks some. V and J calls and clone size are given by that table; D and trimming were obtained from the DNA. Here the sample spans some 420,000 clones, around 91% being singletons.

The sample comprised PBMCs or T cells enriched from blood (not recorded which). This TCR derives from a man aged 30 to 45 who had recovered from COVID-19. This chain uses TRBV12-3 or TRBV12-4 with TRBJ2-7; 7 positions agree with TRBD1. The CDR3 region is CASRPGTVYEQYF. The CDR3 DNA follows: TGTGCCAGCAGGCCGGGGACAGTCTACGAGCAGTACTTC.